This T cell receptor beta chain was captured in a study of T cell responses to AZD1222 COVID-19 vaccine (dated by TCRdb to the early 2020s). In the study overall: A total of just over 230 trial participants underwent TCR sequencing, of whom 200 to 220 had received two doses of AZD1222 and some 25 had received two doses of the MenACWY control vaccine. Trial participants were enrolled into age subgroups of 18-55, 56-69 and 70-plus years, which contained approximately 150, 30 and 60 TCR-sequenced participants, respectively. Summary of the overall study and its limitations: Reportedly, close to half of the unique spike-specific TCRs recognized epitopes lying outside the regions that are mutated in the B.1.351 and B.1.1.7 variants. The 56-69-year group was small, and its depth increase did not reach significance, likely because of low power. Because no samples from the day 14 peak response were available, repertoires could be characterized only after the peak T cell response. Conclusions about previously exposed vaccinees are limited, since just five or six AZD1222 recipients were seropositive for SARS-CoV-2 at baseline. A significant rise in spike-specific TCR breadth and depth was observed after two AZD1222 doses relative to day 0 and relative to MenACWY recipients. Participants were mostly white British and included more females than males, and it was suggested by the authors that clonal diversity may have been underestimated. The whole spike protein was spanned by vaccine-associated CD4 TCRs, and dominant responses were seen in regions 160-218 and 743-854.

The CDR3 regions of human TCRbeta chains were analyzed by immunosequencing. Processing in the source paper ran as follows. Repertoire TCRs were checked for matches against a reference library of SARS-CoV-2-specific TCRs that had been generated using the MIRA antigen-specificity platform. Breadth was defined as the fraction of unique TCRs that were SARS-CoV-2-associated, and depth was defined as the fraction of total T cells that were SARS-CoV-2-associated. Using the MIRA data, each spike-specific TCR was mapped to the spike region that the TCR reacts to and placed in a CD4 or CD8 class. Log10-transformed breadth and depth values were compared by one-way ANOVA with Sidak's multiple comparisons tests. TCRdb mirrors the immuneACCESS table, restricted to in-frame sequences. Some clones are absent from its copies; in checked studies, under half trace to an unresolved V gene, and the reason for the others is unknown. V, J and clone size reflect that table, while D and trimming were determined from the DNA. The sample profile shows tens of thousands of clones; 83% of them were found once. The top ten hold about 1.3% of the sample.

In light of the paper, this sample's time point label describes: about 28 days (+/-7) after the second vaccine dose. AZD1222 recipients with second doses at about 4 weeks or about 12 weeks were pooled, because spike-specific TCR depth and breadth did not differ between schedules. The vaccinee samples were drawn from two UK trials, COV001 and COV002, one of which was a single-blind randomized controlled phase 2/3 trial testing AZD1222 (ChAdOx1 nCoV-19) in healthy adults. Trial participant PBMC samples were collected at day 0 and day 28 after the second dose for TCRbeta chain sequencing. Trimming removed 5 bases from V and 6 bases from J; the gene matches leave 6 bases unexplained. Via the germline V gene, CDR1 is SGHVS and CDR2 FNYEAQ. Counted from cysteine to phenylalanine, this CDR3 has 14 amino acids. The sequence is cut down to CDR3 DNA, 42 bases in frame from base 1. Note on this clone: Its specific antigen is unknown. Base qualities were left out, and no much larger clone turns up one base away.

This material consisted of peripheral blood, taken 28 days after the second AZD1222 dose. Recombination connected TRBV7-6 to TRBJ2-1; 8 middle bases align to TRBD1. The receptor was derived from an adult who received the AZD1222 COVID-19 vaccine. DNA sequence: TGTGCCAGCAGCATTCAAACAGGGGGCAATGAGCAGTTCTTC. This gives the protein CASSIQTGGNEQFF. The CDR3 plus the reference TRBV7-6 and TRBJ2-1 genes for the other parts give the full variable domain: GAGVSQSPRYKVTKRGQDVALRCDPISGHVSLYWYRQALGQGPEFLTYFNYEAQQDKSGLPNDRFSAERPEGSISTLTIQRTEQRDSAMYRCASSIQTGGNEQFFGPGTRLTVL.